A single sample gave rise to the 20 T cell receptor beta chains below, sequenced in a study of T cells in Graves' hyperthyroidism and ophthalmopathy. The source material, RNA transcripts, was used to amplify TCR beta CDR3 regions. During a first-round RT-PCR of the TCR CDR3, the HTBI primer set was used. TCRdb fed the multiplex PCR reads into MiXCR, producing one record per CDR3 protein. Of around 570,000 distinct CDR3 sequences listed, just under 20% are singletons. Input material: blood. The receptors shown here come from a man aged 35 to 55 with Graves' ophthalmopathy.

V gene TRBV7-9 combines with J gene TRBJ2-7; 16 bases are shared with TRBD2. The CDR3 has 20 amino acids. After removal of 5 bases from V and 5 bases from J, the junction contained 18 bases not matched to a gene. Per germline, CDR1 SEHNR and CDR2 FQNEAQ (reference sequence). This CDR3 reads CASSTVISGTSGGGLDEQYF. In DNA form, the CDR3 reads TGTGCCAGCAGCACAGTCATAAGTGGGACTAGCGGGGGGGGATTGGACGAGCAGTACTTC.

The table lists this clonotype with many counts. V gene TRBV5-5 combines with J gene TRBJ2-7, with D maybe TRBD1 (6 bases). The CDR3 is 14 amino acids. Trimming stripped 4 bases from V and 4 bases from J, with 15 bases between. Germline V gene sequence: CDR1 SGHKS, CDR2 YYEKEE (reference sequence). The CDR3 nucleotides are TGTGCCAGCAGCGTCCGACTGACAGGTTACGAGCAGTACTTC. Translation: CASSVRLTGYEQYF.

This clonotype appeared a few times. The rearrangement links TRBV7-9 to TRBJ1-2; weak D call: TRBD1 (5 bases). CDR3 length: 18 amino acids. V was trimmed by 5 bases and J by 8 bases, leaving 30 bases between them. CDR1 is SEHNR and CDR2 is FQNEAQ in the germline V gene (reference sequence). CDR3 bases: TGTGCCAGCAGCGCCCGTAGAGTCAGGCCTGGGGCGAGGATAGGCTACACCTTC. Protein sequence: CASSARRVRPGARIGYTF.

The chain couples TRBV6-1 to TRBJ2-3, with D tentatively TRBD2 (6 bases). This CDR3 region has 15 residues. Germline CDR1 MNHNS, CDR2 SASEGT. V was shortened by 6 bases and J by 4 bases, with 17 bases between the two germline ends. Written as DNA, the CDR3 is TGTGCCAGCAGGGGCCGCAGGGCGGGGTCAGATACGCAGTATTTT. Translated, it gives CASRGRRAGSDTQYF.

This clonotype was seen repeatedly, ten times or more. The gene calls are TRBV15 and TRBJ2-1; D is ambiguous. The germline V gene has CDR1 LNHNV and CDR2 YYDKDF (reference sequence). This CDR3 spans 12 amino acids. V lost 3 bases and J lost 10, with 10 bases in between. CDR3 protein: CATSSIFGEQFF. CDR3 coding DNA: TGTGCCACCAGCAGCATCTTCGGGGAGCAGTTCTTC.

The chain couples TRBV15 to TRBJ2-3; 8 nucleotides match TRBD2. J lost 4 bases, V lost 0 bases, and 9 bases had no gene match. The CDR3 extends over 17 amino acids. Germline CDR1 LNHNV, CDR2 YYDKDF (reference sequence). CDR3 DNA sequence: TGTGCCACCAGCAGAGATGATGCGGGGGGCCGGGCAGATACGCAGTATTTT. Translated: CATSRDDAGGRADTQYF.

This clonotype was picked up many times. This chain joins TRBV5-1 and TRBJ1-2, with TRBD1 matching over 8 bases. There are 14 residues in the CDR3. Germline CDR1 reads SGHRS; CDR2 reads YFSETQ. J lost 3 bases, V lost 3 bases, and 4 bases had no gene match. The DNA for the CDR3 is TGCGCCAGCAGCTACGGACAGGGCGACTATGGCTACACCTTC. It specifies CASSYGQGDYGYTF.

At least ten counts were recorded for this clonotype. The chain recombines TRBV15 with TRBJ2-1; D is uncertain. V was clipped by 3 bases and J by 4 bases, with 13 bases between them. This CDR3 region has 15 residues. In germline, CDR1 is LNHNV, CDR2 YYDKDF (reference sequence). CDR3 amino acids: CATSSLLDGYNEQFF. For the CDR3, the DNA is TGTGCCACCAGCAGTCTCCTAGACGGTTACAATGAGCAGTTCTTC.

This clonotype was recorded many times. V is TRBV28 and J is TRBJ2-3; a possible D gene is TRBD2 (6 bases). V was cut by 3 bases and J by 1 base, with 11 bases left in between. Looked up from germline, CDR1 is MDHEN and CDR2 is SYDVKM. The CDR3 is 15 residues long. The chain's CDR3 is CASSFPGSGTDTQYF. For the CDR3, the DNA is TGTGCCAGCAGTTTCCCCGGGAGCGGCACAGATACGCAGTATTTT.

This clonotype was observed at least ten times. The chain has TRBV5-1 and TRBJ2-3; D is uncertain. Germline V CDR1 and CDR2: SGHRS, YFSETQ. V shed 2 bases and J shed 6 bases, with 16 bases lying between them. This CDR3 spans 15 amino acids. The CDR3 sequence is CASSFITFGLDTQYF. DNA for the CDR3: TGCGCCAGCAGCTTTATCACATTCGGTTTGGATACGCAGTATTTT.

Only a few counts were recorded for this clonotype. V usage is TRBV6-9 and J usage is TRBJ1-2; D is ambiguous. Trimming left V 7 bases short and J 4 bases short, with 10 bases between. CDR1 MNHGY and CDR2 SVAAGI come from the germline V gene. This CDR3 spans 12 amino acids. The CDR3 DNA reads TGTGCCAGCACCCCAGGTGTCTATGGCTACACCTTC. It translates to CASTPGVYGYTF.

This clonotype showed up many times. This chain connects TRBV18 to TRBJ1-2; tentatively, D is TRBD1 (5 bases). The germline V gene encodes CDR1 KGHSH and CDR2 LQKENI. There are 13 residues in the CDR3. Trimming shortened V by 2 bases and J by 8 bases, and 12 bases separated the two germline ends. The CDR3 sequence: CASSPTQGEGYTF. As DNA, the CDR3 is TGTGCCAGCTCACCAACGCAGGGAGAGGGCTACACCTTC.

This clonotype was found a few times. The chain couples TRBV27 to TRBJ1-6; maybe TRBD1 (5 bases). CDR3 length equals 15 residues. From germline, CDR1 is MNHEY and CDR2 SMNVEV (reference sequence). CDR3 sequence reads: CASGGFASYNSPLHF. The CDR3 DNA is TGTGCGAGCGGGGGTTTTGCCTCCTATAATTCACCCCTCCACTTT.

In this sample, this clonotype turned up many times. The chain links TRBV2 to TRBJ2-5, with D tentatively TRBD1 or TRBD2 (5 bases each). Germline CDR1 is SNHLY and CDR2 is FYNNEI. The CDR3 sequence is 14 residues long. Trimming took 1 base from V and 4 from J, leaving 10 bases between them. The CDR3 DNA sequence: TGTGCCAGCAGTGAAGTTCCAGGGAGAGAGACCCAGTACTTC. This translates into CASSEVPGRETQYF.

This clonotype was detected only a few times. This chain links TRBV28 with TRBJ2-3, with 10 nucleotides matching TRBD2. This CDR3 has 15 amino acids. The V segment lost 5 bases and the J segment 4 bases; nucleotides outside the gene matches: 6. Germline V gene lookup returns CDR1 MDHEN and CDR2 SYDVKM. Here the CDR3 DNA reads TGTGCCAGCAGTACGCTAGCGGGAGCAGCAGATACGCAGTATTTT. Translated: CASSTLAGAADTQYF.

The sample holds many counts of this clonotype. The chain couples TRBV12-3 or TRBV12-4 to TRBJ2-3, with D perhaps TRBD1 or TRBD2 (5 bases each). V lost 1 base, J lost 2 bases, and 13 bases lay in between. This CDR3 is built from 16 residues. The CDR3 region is CASSLGGSGHTDTQYF. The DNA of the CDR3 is TGTGCCAGCAGTTTAGGAGGGAGTGGACACACAGATACGCAGTATTTT.

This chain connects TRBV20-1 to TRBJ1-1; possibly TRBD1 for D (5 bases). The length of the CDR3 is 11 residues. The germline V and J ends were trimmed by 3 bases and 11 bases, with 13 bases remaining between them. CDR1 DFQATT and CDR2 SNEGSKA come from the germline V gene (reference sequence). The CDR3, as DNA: TGCAGTGCTAGGAGGGACGGGGATGCTTTCTTT. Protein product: CSARRDGDAFF.

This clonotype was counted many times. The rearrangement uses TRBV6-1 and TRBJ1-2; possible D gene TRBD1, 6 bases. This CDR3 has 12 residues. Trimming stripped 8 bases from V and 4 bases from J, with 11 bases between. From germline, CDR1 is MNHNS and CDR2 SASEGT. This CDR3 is CASRTGSYGYTF. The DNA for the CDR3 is TGTGCCAGCCGTACAGGGAGCTATGGCTACACCTTC.

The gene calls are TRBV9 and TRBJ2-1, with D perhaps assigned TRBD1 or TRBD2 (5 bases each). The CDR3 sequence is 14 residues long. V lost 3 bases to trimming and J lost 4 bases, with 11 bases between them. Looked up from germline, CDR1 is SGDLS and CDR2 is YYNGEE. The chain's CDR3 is CASSEGTDYNEQFF. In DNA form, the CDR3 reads TGTGCCAGCAGCGAGGGGACGGATTACAATGAGCAGTTCTTC.

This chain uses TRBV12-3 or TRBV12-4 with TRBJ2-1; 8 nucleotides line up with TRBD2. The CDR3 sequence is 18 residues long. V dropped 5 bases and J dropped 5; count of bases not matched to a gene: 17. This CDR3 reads CASSLIRPGLDWDNEQFF. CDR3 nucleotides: TGTGCCAGCAGTCTAATAAGACCGGGACTAGATTGGGACAATGAGCAGTTCTTC.